Following are 25 T cell receptor beta chains from one sample sequenced in a study of T cell responses to AZD1222 COVID-19 vaccine. Measured with immunoSEQ multiplex PCR; TCRdb has only the in-frame clones, and not every one. Of 95,000 to 150,000 clones in the sample, 75% to 90% were seen once. The specimen comprised peripheral blood, sampled on day 0 of AZD1222 vaccination. The receptors originated from an adult in good health.

The CDR3 DNA reads as TGTGCCAGCAGTGGCGACTATGGTAGCGGGGAAACCACCGGGGAGCTGTTTTTT. This encodes CASSGDYGSGETTGELFF. The rearrangement links TRBV28 to TRBJ2-2, with TRBD2 matching 8 bases. The CDR3 covers 18 residues. The J segment lost 4 bases and the V segment lost 5 bases, leaving 15 bases of the junction unmatched. From germline, CDR1 is MDHEN and CDR2 SYDVKM.

The chain couples TRBV7-2 to TRBJ2-5, with D perhaps matching TRBD2 (5 bases). Germline CDR1 SGHTA, CDR2 FQGNSA. The CDR3 is 14 amino acids. Trimming stripped 2 bases from V and 4 bases from J, with 11 bases between. This CDR3 is CASSLNGVVETQYF. The CDR3 DNA follows: TGTGCCAGCAGCTTAAACGGGGTCGTAGAGACCCAGTACTTC.

The rearrangement links TRBV18 to TRBJ2-5, with 8 bases identical to TRBD1. The V and J ends lost 0 bases and 2 bases, in that order; junction bases with no gene match: 5. The CDR3 extends over 16 amino acids. Germline assignment: CDR1 KGHSH and CDR2 LQKENI. The CDR3 spells CASSPPSGGLQETQYF. CDR3 DNA sequence: TGTGCCAGCTCACCACCGTCAGGGGGCTTACAAGAGACCCAGTACTTC.

The chain combines TRBV5-4 with TRBJ2-2; D perhaps matches TRBD1 (6 bases). Looked up from germline, CDR1 is SGHNT and CDR2 is YYREEE (reference sequence). CDR3 length: 16 residues. With 4 bases removed from V and 2 bases from J, the gap between germline ends came to 15 bases. CDR3 region: CASSPRQVTNTGELFF. The CDR3 nucleotides read TGTGCCAGCAGCCCGCGACAGGTGACTAACACCGGGGAGCTGTTTTTT.

The genes are TRBV5-5 and TRBJ1-2, with 9 positions matching TRBD1. CDR1 and CDR2 (germline): SGHKS, YYEKEE (reference sequence). The CDR3 loop spans 17 amino acids. With 3 bases clipped from V and 3 bases from J, the junction kept 12 bases outside the gene matches. The CDR3 DNA sequence: TGTGCCAGCAGCTCAACAGGGGGCGGTTCGGAGGACTATGGCTACACCTTC. Protein sequence: CASSSTGGGSEDYGYTF.

The chain carries TRBV28 and TRBJ1-2, with 7 bases fitting TRBD1. V lost 2 bases, J lost 4 bases, and 10 bases stayed unmatched. The V gene's germline CDR1 is MDHEN and CDR2 SYDVKM. The CDR3 runs 16 residues. CDR3 DNA: TGTGCCAGCAGTTTAAGGAGGGGGCAGGGAGCCTATGGCTACACCTTC. Translating it yields CASSLRRGQGAYGYTF.

The chain uses TRBV11-2 and TRBJ1-6; D is possibly TRBD1 (6 bases). From germline, CDR1 is SGHAT and CDR2 FQNNGV. Deletions cut 4 bases from V and 6 bases from J, with 16 bases between. The CDR3 runs 16 residues. In DNA, the CDR3 is TGTGCCAGCAGCTCCCAGACAAGGGGGACTAATTCACCCCTCCACTTT. The encoded protein is CASSSQTRGTNSPLHF.

This clone was seen a few times. The V gene is TRBV5-1, the J gene TRBJ1-2, with no clear D. Germline V lookup: CDR1 SGHRS, CDR2 YFSETQ. The V end was cut by 0 bases, the J end by 1 base, with 10 bases between. The CDR3 loop spans 15 amino acids. CDR3 nucleotides: TGCGCCAGCAGCTTGGTTCCCGGGATTAACTATGGCTACACCTTC. It encodes CASSLVPGINYGYTF.

The chain uses TRBV7-3 and TRBJ2-1; TRBD2 is a possible D gene (5 bases). V dropped 0 bases and J dropped 9 bases, with 9 bases sitting between them. This CDR3 contains 13 residues. Germline lookup yields CDR1 SGHTA and CDR2 FQGTGA. The CDR3 region has the DNA TGTGCCAGCAGCTTAACCCGAACTAGTGAGCAGTTCTTC. Residues: CASSLTRTSEQFF.

V gene TRBV27 combines with J gene TRBJ2-7, with no clear D. V shed 3 bases and J shed 0 bases, with 9 bases lying between them. From germline, CDR1 is MNHEY and CDR2 SMNVEV (reference sequence). The CDR3 length is 14 residues. CDR3: CASSFDLYSYEQYF. The DNA of the CDR3 is TGTGCCAGCAGTTTTGACCTTTACTCCTACGAGCAGTACTTC.

The chain links TRBV21-1 to TRBJ2-3; whether TRBD1, the table's D call, matches the DNA was not checked. TRBV21-1 is designated a pseudogene. The CDR3 has 14 residues. The CDR3 sequence is CASSKGLGADTQYF. The DNA for the CDR3 is TGTGCCAGCAGCAAAGGGTTAGGGGCAGATACGCAGTATTTT.

This chain connects TRBV6-5 to TRBJ2-3, with D uncertain. The CDR3 runs to 11 residues. Between the trimmed V and J ends, which lost 4 bases and 5 bases, there was a span of 4 bases. Germline loops: CDR1 MNHEY, CDR2 SVGAGI. In DNA, the CDR3 is TGTGCCAGCAGTTGGGGAGATACGCAGTATTTT. Its protein product is CASSWGDTQYF.

The chain has TRBV9 and TRBJ1-2; the D gene is possibly TRBD1 (5 bases). The V end lost 0 bases, the J end lost 1 base, and 13 bases lay between the germline ends. The germline CDR1 and CDR2 sequences are SGDLS and YYNGEE. The CDR3 covers 16 residues. The CDR3 loop reads CASSVAWQGGNYGYTF. CDR3 coding DNA: TGTGCCAGCAGCGTAGCTTGGCAGGGCGGTAACTATGGCTACACCTTC.

V gene TRBV7-2 combines with J gene TRBJ1-2; D is uncertain. This CDR3 contains 17 residues. V was shortened by 1 base and J by 4 bases, with 19 bases between the two germline ends. Germline CDR1 is SGHTA and CDR2 is FQGNSA. CDR3 DNA sequence: TGTGCCAGCAGCTTAGGGATCGGCCGGACTGCCCTCTATGGCTACACCTTC. Amino acids: CASSLGIGRTALYGYTF.

J is TRBJ2-3 and V is TRBV10-3, with TRBD1 matching over 8 bases. Looked up from germline, CDR1 is ENHRY and CDR2 is SYGVKD. The CDR3 is 16 amino acids. V gave up 2 bases and J gave up 2 bases; unmatched junction bases: 6. The CDR3 here is CAISEASGGPTDTQYF. The CDR3 nucleotides read TGTGCCATCAGTGAGGCCTCAGGGGGCCCCACAGATACGCAGTATTTT.

DNA of the CDR3: TGTGCCAGCACCGAGGATGTTGGGCATGAGCAGTTCTTC. Its translation is CASTEDVGHEQFF. The J gene is TRBJ2-1, the V gene TRBV7-6; no definite D call. V dropped 7 bases and J dropped 8 bases, with 15 bases sitting between them. Germline V lookup: CDR1 SGHVS, CDR2 FNYEAQ. The CDR3 length is 13 residues.

The chain employs TRBV12-3 or TRBV12-4 and TRBJ1-1, with a possible D match to TRBD1 (6 bases). The CDR3 totals 11 residues. Trimming took off 6 bases at V and 11 bases at J, with 13 bases between the two ends. Here the CDR3 DNA reads TGTGCCAGCAGCCCAGGGGTGAGGGCTTTCTTT. Translating it yields CASSPGVRAFF.

This chain links TRBV3-1 (or the pseudogene TRBV3-2) with TRBJ2-7; no clear D gene. This CDR3 contains 13 residues. Germline values: CDR1 LGHDT, CDR2 YNNKEL (reference sequence). The germline V and J ends were trimmed by 3 bases and 0 bases, with 6 bases remaining between them. The CDR3 loop is CASSQVSSYEQYF. The CDR3 DNA sequence: TGTGCCAGCAGCCAGGTCTCCTCCTACGAGCAGTACTTC.

The CDR3 reads CASSLVVSGGRNEQFF. CDR3 coding DNA: TGTGCCAGCAGCTTAGTTGTAAGCGGGGGCCGCAATGAGCAGTTCTTC. V usage is TRBV7-2 and J usage is TRBJ2-1, with 8 bases matching TRBD2. The CDR3 spans 16 residues. With 1 base clipped from V and 6 bases from J, the junction kept 8 bases outside the gene matches. From germline, CDR1 is SGHTA and CDR2 FQGNSA.

The chain links TRBV5-5 to TRBJ1-6; 7 nucleotides match TRBD1. Germline CDR1 is SGHKS and CDR2 is YYEKEE (reference sequence). The CDR3 is 16 amino acids. V lost 0 bases and J lost 11; bases outside the gene matches: 11. Here the CDR3 reads CASSLGQGDLGAPLHF. The CDR3 region has the DNA TGTGCCAGCAGCTTGGGGCAGGGGGATTTGGGGGCACCCCTCCACTTT.

This chain connects TRBV27 to TRBJ1-5; D uncertain. The V end lost 4 bases, the J end lost 0 bases, and 19 bases lay between the germline ends. CDR1 and CDR2 from the germline V gene are MNHEY and SMNVEV (reference sequence). CDR3 length equals 18 residues. CDR3 protein: CASSSTTTAVFSNQPQHF. In nucleotides, the CDR3 is TGTGCCAGCAGTTCCACCACTACGGCGGTTTTTAGCAATCAGCCCCAGCATTTT.

This chain joins TRBV16 and TRBJ1-5; D ambiguous. V dropped 10 bases and J dropped 0 bases, with 13 bases sitting between them. The CDR3 is 14 amino acids. Germline-derived CDR1 and CDR2 are KGHSY and FQNENV. CDR3 sequence: CATSRGNSNQPQHF. The CDR3 DNA reads TGTGCCACCTCACGGGGAAATAGCAATCAGCCCCAGCATTTT. The entire variable domain, with the rest obtained from reference TRBV16 and TRBJ1-5, is as follows: GEEVAQTPKHLVRGEGQKAKLYCAPIKGHSYVFWYQQVLKNEFKFLISFQNENVFDETGMPKERFSAKCLPNSPCSLEIQATKLEDSAVYFCATSRGNSNQPQHFGDGTRLSIL.

This chain uses TRBV4-3 with TRBJ1-2, with no clear D. The V end was cut by 5 bases, the J end by 6 bases, with 22 bases between. Germline V gene data show CDR1 as LGHNA and CDR2 as YSLEER. The CDR3 extends over 16 amino acids. The CDR3 sequence: CASSDWTETNFDGYTF. As DNA, the CDR3 is TGCGCCAGCAGCGACTGGACGGAAACTAATTTCGATGGCTACACCTTC.

The J gene is TRBJ1-3, the V gene TRBV19; no reliable D call. CDR1 and CDR2 from the germline V gene are LNHDA and SQIVND (reference sequence). V was shortened by 3 bases and J by 0 bases, with 15 bases between the two germline ends. The CDR3 extends over 17 amino acids. The DNA for the CDR3 is TGTGCCAGTAGTATTGTCCCCGGATCGGGCTCTGGAAACACCATATATTTT. This translates into CASSIVPGSGSGNTIYF.

This chain connects TRBV15 to TRBJ2-7, with 7 bases matching TRBD1. V lost 5 bases, J lost 2 bases, and 9 bases stayed unmatched. CDR1 LNHNV and CDR2 YYDKDF come from the germline V gene (reference sequence). This CDR3 comprises 15 residues. CDR3 DNA sequence: TGTGCCACCAGCGGGTTCGGGGACAGCACCTACGAGCAGTACTTC. It codes for CATSGFGDSTYEQYF.